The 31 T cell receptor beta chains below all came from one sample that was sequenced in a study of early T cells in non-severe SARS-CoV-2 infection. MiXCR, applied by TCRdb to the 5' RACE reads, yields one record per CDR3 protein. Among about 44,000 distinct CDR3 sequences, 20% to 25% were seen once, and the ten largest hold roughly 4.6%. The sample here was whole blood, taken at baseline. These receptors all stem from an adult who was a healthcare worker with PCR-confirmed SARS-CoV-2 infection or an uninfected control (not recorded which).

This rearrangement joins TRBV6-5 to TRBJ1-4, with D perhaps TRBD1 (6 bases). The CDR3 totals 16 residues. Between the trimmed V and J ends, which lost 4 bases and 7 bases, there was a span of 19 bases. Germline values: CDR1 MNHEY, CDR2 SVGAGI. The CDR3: CASSSRAGAGVEKLFF. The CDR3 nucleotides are TGTGCCAGCAGTTCCAGGGCAGGGGCCGGGGTTGAAAAACTGTTTTTT.

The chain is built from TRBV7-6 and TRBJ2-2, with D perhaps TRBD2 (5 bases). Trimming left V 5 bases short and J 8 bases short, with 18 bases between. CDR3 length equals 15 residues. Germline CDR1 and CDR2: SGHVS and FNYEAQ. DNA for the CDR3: TGTGCCAGCAGCAGCCCGACTACCCGTAGGGGGGAGCTGTTTTTT. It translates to CASSSPTTRRGELFF.

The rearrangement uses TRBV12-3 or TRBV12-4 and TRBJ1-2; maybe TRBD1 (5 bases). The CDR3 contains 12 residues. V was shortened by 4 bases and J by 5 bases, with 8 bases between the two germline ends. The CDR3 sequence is CASSSPGYGYTF. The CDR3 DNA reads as TGTGCCAGCAGTTCGCCAGGGTATGGCTACACCTTC.

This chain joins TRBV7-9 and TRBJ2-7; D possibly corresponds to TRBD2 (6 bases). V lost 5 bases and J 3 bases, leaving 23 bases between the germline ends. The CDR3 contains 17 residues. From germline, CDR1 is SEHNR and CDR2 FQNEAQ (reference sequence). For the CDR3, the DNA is TGTGCCAGCAGCCCCATCCTTGGGGACTTGGAGGGCTACGAGCAGTACTTC. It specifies CASSPILGDLEGYEQYF.

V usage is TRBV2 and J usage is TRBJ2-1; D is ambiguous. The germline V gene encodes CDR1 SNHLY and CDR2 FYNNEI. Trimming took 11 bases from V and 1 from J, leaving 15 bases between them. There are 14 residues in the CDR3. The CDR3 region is CAGEPPASYNEQFF. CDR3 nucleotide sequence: TGTGCCGGTGAGCCGCCAGCGTCCTACAATGAGCAGTTCTTC.

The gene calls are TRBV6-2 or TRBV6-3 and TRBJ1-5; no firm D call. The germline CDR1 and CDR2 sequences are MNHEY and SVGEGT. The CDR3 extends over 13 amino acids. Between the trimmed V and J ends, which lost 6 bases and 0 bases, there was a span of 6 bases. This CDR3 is CASRVDSNQPQHF. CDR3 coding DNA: TGTGCCAGCAGAGTGGATAGCAATCAGCCCCAGCATTTT.

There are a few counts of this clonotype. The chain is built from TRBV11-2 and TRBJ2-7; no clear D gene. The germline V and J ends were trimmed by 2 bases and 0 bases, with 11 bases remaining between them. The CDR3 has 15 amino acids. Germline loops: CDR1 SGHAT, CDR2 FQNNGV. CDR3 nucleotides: TGTGCCAGCAGCTTAAGGCCTATTAGCTCCTACGAGCAGTACTTC. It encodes CASSLRPISSYEQYF.

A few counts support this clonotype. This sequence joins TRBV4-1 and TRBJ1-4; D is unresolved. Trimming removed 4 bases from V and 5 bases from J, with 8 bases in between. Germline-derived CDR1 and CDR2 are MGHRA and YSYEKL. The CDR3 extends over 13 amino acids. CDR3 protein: CASSPNRNEKLFF. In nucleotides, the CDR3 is TGCGCCAGCAGCCCCAACAGAAATGAAAAACTGTTTTTT.

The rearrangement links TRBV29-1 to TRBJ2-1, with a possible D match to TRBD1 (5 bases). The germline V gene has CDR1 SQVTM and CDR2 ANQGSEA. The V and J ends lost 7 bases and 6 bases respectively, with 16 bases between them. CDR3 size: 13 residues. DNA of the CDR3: TGCAGCGCCCTAAAAGCTAGGGGCAATGAGCAGTTCTTC. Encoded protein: CSALKARGNEQFF.

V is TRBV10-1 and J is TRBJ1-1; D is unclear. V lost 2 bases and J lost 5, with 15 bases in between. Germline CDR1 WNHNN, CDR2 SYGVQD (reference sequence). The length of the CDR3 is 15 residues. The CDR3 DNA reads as TGCGCCAGCAGTGAGGGTGGAGGGAGATGGACTGAAGCTTTCTTT. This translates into CASSEGGGRWTEAFF.

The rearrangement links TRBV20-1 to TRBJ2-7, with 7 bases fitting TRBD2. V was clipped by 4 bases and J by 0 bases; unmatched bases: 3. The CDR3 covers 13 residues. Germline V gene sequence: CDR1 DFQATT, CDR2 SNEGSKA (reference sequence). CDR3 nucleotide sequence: TGCAGTGCTACTAGCGGTAGCTCCTACGAGCAGTACTTC. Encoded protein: CSATSGSSYEQYF.

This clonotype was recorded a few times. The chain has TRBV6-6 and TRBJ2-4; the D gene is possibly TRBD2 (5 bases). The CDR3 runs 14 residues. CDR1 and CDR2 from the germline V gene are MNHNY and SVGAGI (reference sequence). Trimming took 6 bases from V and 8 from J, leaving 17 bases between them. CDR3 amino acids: CASSHAEGWHIQYF. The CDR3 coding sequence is TGTGCCAGCAGCCACGCCGAGGGATGGCACATTCAGTACTTC.

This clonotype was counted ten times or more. CDR3 nucleotide sequence: TGTGCCAGCAGCCGAAATCACGGATCCTACGAGCAGTACTTC. Translating it yields CASSRNHGSYEQYF. This sequence joins TRBV11-2 and TRBJ2-7, with D hard to call. This CDR3 is built from 14 residues. V shed 5 bases and J shed 1 base, with 12 bases lying between them. Germline V CDR1 and CDR2: SGHAT, FQNNGV.

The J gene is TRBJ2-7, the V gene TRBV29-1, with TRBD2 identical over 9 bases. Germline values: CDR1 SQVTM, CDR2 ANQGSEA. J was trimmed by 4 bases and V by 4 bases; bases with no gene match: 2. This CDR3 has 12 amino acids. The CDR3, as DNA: TGCAGCGTTGCGAGCGGGGGGTACGAGCAGTACTTC. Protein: CSVASGGYEQYF.

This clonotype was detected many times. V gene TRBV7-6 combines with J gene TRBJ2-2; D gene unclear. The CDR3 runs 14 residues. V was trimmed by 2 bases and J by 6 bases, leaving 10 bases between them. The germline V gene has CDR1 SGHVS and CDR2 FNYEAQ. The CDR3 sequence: CASSLTESAGELFF. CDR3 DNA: TGTGCCAGCAGCTTAACAGAGAGTGCCGGGGAGCTGTTTTTT.

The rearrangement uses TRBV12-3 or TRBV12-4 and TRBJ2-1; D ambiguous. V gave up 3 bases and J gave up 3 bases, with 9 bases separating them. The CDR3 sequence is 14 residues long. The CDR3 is CASSLRDGYNEQFF. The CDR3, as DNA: TGTGCCAGCAGTTTGCGAGACGGCTACAATGAGCAGTTCTTC.

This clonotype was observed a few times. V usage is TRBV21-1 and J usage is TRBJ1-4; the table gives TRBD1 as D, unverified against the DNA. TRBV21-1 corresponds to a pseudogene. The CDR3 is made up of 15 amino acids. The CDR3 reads CASSTGQGPDEKLFF. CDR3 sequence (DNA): TGTGCCAGCAGCACAGGACAGGGGCCCGATGAAAAACTGTTTTTT.

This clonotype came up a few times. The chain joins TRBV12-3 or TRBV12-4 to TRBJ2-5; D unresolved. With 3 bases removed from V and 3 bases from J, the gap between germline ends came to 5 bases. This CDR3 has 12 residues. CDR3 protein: CASSLAEETQYF. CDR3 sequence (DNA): TGTGCCAGCAGTTTGGCAGAAGAGACCCAGTACTTC.

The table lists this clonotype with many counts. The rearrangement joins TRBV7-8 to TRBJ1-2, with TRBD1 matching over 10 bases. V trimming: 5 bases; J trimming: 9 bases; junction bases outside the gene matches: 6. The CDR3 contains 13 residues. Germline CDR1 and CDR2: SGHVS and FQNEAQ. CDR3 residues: CASSVGQGLSYTF. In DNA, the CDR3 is TGTGCCAGCAGCGTGGGACAGGGGCTAAGCTACACCTTC.

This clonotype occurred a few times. The DNA for the CDR3 is TGTGCCAGCAGATCAGGGGCAGATACGCAGTATTTT. Translating it yields CASRSGADTQYF. This chain uses TRBV27 with TRBJ2-3, with D perhaps matching TRBD1 (6 bases). Germline-derived CDR1 and CDR2 are MNHEY and SMNVEV (reference sequence). The length of the CDR3 is 12 residues. The ends were cut back, 6 bases at V and 4 bases at J, with 8 bases in the middle.

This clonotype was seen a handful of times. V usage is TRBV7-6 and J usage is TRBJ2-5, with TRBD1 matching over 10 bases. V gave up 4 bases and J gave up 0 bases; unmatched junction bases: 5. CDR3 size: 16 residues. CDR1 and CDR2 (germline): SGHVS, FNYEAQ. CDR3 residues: CASSWTGGEYQETQYF. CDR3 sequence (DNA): TGTGCCAGCAGCTGGACAGGGGGGGAATACCAAGAGACCCAGTACTTC.

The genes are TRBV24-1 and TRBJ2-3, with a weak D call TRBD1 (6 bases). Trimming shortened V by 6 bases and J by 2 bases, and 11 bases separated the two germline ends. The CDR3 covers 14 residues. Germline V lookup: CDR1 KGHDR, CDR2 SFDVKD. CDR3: CATSTGPPTDTQYF. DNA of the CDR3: TGTGCCACCAGTACAGGGCCCCCCACAGATACGCAGTATTTT.

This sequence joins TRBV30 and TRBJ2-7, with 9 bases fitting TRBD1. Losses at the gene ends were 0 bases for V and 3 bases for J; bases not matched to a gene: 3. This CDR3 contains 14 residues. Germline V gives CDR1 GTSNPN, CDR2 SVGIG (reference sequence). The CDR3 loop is CAWSVGQGLYEQYF. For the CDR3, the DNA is TGTGCCTGGAGTGTAGGACAGGGGCTCTACGAGCAGTACTTC.

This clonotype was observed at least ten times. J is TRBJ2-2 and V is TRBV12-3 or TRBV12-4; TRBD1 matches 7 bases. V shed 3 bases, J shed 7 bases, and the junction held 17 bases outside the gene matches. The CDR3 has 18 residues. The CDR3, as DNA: TGTGCCAGCAGTTTGCGGTTTGGAGGACAGGCAGGGATCGGGGAGCTGTTTTTT. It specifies CASSLRFGGQAGIGELFF.

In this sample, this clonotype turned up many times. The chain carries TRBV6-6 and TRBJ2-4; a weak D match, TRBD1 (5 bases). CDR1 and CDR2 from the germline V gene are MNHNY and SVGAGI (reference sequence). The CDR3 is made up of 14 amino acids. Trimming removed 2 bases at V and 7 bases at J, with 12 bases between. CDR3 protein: CASSYGAMGNIQYF. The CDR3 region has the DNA TGTGCCAGCAGTTACGGGGCCATGGGGAACATTCAGTACTTC.

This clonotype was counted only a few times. CDR3 sequence reads: CASSRLPGPNSGANVLTF. The CDR3 DNA reads as TGTGCCAGCAGCCGCCTCCCGGGACCGAACTCTGGGGCCAACGTCCTGACTTTC. This sequence joins TRBV5-5 and TRBJ2-6; D tentatively reads TRBD1 or TRBD2 (5 bases each). CDR1 is SGHKS and CDR2 is YYEKEE in the germline V gene (reference sequence). The CDR3 totals 18 residues. Trimming cost V 4 bases and J 0 bases, with 17 bases left between them.

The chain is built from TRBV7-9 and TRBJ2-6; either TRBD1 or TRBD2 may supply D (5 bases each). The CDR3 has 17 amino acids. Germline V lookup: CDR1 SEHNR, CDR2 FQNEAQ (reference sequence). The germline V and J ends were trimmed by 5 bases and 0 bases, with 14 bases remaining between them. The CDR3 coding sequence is TGTGCCAGCAGCCTCGCCGGGACGGTCTCTGGGGCCAACGTCCTGACTTTC. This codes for CASSLAGTVSGANVLTF.

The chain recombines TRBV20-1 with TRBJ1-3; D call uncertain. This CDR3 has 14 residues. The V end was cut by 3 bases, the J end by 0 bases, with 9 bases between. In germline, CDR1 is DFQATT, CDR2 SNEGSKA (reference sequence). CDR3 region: CSASSAFSGNTIYF. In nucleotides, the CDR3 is TGCAGTGCTAGTTCGGCATTCTCTGGAAACACCATATATTTT.

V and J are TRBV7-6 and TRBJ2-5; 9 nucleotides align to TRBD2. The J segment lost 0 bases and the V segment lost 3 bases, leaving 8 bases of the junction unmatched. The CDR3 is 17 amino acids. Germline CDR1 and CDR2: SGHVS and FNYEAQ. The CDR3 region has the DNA TGTGCCAGCAGCTTCTCAGCTAGCGGGGAGTACCAAGAGACCCAGTACTTC. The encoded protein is CASSFSASGEYQETQYF.

The CDR3 spells CASAGRSYNEQFF. In DNA, the CDR3 is TGTGCCAGCGCGGGCAGGTCCTACAATGAGCAGTTCTTC. The chain combines TRBV27 with TRBJ2-1, with a possible D match to TRBD2 (5 bases). This CDR3 has 13 amino acids. Germline V lookup: CDR1 MNHEY, CDR2 SMNVEV (reference sequence). The V and J ends lost 8 bases and 1 base respectively, with 9 bases between them.

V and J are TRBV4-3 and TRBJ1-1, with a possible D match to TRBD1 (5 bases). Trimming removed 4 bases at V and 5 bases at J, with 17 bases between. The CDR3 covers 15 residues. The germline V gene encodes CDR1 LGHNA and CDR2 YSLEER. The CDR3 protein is CASSPTRARRTEAFF. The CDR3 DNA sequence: TGCGCCAGCAGCCCCACCAGGGCGAGAAGGACTGAAGCTTTCTTT.